This is a list of T cell receptor beta chains from one sample in a study of CD4 T cells in relation to SARS-CoV-2 and coronaviruses. These TCRs are of unknown antigen specificity. Clones were read by immunoSEQ multiplex PCR, and TCRdb kept only the in-frame ones, dropping some. This sample has about 36,000 clones, with over 60% found just once. The sequenced sample consisted of memory CD4+ T cells from PBMCs, cultured in vitro. The origin of the receptors is an adult with COVID-19. Each CDR3 is given with its conserved first and last residue. The order of the fields is V gene, J gene, D gene, clone size, CDR3 protein, CDR3 DNA. D genes are given only for firm matches. Not every row has a clone size; where given, it reads once, few, many or a size class.

v_call: TRBV27
j_call: TRBJ1-4
d_call: -
clone_size: -
cdr3_aa: CASSQRRPGTNEKLFF
cdr3_nt: TGTGCCAGCAGTCAACGACGTCCGGGGACTAATGAAAAACTGTTTTTT

v_call: TRBV5-4
j_call: TRBJ2-1
d_call: TRBD1
clone_size: -
cdr3_aa: CASSPPPGQGINNEQFF
cdr3_nt: TGTGCCAGCAGCCCGCCCCCGGGACAGGGAATTAACAATGAGCAGTTCTTC

v_call: TRBV28
j_call: TRBJ2-7
d_call: TRBD2
clone_size: -
cdr3_aa: CASSSPVGTSGTYEQYF
cdr3_nt: TGTGCCAGCAGTTCCCCCGTGGGGACTAGCGGGACCTACGAGCAGTACTTC

v_call: TRBV4-3
j_call: TRBJ2-2
d_call: -
clone_size: -
cdr3_aa: CASSQEPLGTGELFF
cdr3_nt: TGCGCCAGCAGCCAAGAGCCCCTAGGGACCGGGGAGCTGTTTTTT

v_call: TRBV28
j_call: TRBJ2-7
d_call: TRBD2
clone_size: once
cdr3_aa: CASSLSLAGSYEQYF
cdr3_nt: TGTGCCAGCAGTTTATCGCTAGCGGGTTCCTACGAGCAGTACTTC

v_call: TRBV23-1
j_call: TRBJ2-5
d_call: TRBD1
clone_size: -
cdr3_aa: CASSQRGQAKETQYF
cdr3_nt: TGCGCCAGCAGTCAACGGGGACAGGCTAAGGAGACCCAGTACTTC

v_call: TRBV28
j_call: TRBJ2-1
d_call: TRBD2
clone_size: -
cdr3_aa: CASSSSGDDNEQFF
cdr3_nt: TGTGCCAGCAGCTCTAGCGGAGACGACAATGAGCAGTTCTTC

v_call: TRBV3-1/TRBV3-2
j_call: TRBJ1-2
d_call: TRBD1
clone_size: -
cdr3_aa: CASSRTTGDGYTF
cdr3_nt: TGTGCCAGCAGCCGGACGACAGGGGATGGCTACACCTTC

v_call: TRBV2
j_call: TRBJ1-1
d_call: -
clone_size: -
cdr3_aa: CASILRGTTEAFF
cdr3_nt: TGTGCCAGCATCCTCCGGGGGACCACTGAAGCTTTCTTT

v_call: TRBV7-9
j_call: TRBJ2-5
d_call: -
clone_size: few
cdr3_aa: CASSLRLPIQETQYF
cdr3_nt: TGTGCCAGCAGCTTAAGGTTGCCTATCCAAGAGACCCAGTACTTC

v_call: TRBV4-1
j_call: TRBJ2-5
d_call: TRBD2
clone_size: -
cdr3_aa: CASSQESGRARETQYF
cdr3_nt: TGCGCCAGCAGCCAGGAGAGCGGGAGGGCCCGGGAGACCCAGTACTTC

v_call: TRBV27
j_call: TRBJ2-1
d_call: TRBD2
clone_size: few
cdr3_aa: CASSLAWAAGGSEQFF
cdr3_nt: TGTGCCAGCAGTTTAGCTTGGGCAGCGGGAGGGTCTGAGCAGTTCTTC

v_call: TRBV10-3
j_call: TRBJ1-6
d_call: -
clone_size: -
cdr3_aa: CAISVTGVSSPLHF
cdr3_nt: TGTGCCATCAGTGTAACGGGGGTAAGCTCACCCCTCCACTTT

v_call: TRBV3-1/TRBV3-2
j_call: TRBJ1-2
d_call: -
clone_size: -
cdr3_aa: CASSQAQGTGYTF
cdr3_nt: TGTGCCAGCAGCCAAGCCCAGGGTACTGGCTACACCTTC

v_call: TRBV11-2
j_call: TRBJ2-7
d_call: TRBD1
clone_size: -
cdr3_aa: CASSWGQAPSYEQYF
cdr3_nt: TGTGCCAGCAGCTGGGGACAGGCGCCCTCCTACGAGCAGTACTTC

v_call: TRBV7-8
j_call: TRBJ1-6
d_call: TRBD1
clone_size: few
cdr3_aa: CASSWDRANSPLHF
cdr3_nt: TGTGCCAGCAGCTGGGACAGAGCTAATTCACCCCTCCACTTT

v_call: TRBV24-1
j_call: TRBJ2-5
d_call: -
clone_size: -
cdr3_aa: CATRTLETQYF
cdr3_nt: TGTGCCACCAGAACCCTAGAGACCCAGTACTTC

v_call: TRBV4-1
j_call: TRBJ1-5
d_call: TRBD1
clone_size: -
cdr3_aa: CASSYGQANQPQHF
cdr3_nt: TGCGCCAGCAGTTACGGACAGGCCAATCAGCCCCAGCATTTT

v_call: TRBV7-9
j_call: TRBJ1-2
d_call: -
clone_size: -
cdr3_aa: CASSKSSGGDTF
cdr3_nt: TGTGCCAGCAGCAAAAGTTCCGGGGGCGACACCTTC

v_call: TRBV5-1
j_call: TRBJ2-7
d_call: TRBD1
clone_size: few
cdr3_aa: CASSWTGGEQYF
cdr3_nt: TGCGCCAGCAGCTGGACAGGGGGCGAGCAGTACTTC

v_call: TRBV3-1/TRBV3-2
j_call: TRBJ2-7
d_call: -
clone_size: -
cdr3_aa: CASSQYGSSYEQYF
cdr3_nt: TGTGCCAGCAGCCAATACGGGAGCTCCTACGAGCAGTACTTC

v_call: TRBV3-1/TRBV3-2
j_call: TRBJ2-1
d_call: -
clone_size: -
cdr3_aa: CASSQAGRSSYNEQFF
cdr3_nt: TGTGCCAGCAGCCAGGCCGGGCGGAGCTCCTACAATGAGCAGTTCTTC

v_call: TRBV18
j_call: TRBJ2-1
d_call: TRBD2
clone_size: -
cdr3_aa: CASSPSGGRGNEQFF
cdr3_nt: TGTGCCAGCTCACCGTCAGGCGGGAGAGGAAATGAGCAGTTCTTC

v_call: TRBV12-3/TRBV12-4
j_call: TRBJ2-5
d_call: TRBD2
clone_size: -
cdr3_aa: CASGGVVETQYF
cdr3_nt: TGTGCCAGCGGGGGGGTTGTGGAGACCCAGTACTTC

v_call: TRBV5-4
j_call: TRBJ2-3
d_call: -
clone_size: -
cdr3_aa: CATRIASINTDTQYF
cdr3_nt: TGTGCTACTAGGATAGCTTCGATCAACACAGATACGCAGTATTTT

v_call: TRBV2
j_call: TRBJ1-6
d_call: -
clone_size: few
cdr3_aa: CASRVETSNSPLHF
cdr3_nt: TGTGCCAGCAGGGTGGAGACTTCTAATTCACCCCTCCACTTT

v_call: TRBV3-1/TRBV3-2
j_call: TRBJ1-5
d_call: -
clone_size: -
cdr3_aa: CASSQDFGGALLGNQPQHF
cdr3_nt: TGTGCCAGCAGCCAAGATTTTGGGGGGGCTCTATTGGGGAATCAGCCCCAGCATTTT

v_call: TRBV4-1
j_call: TRBJ1-4
d_call: -
clone_size: -
cdr3_aa: CASSQELGGLGEKLFF
cdr3_nt: TGCGCCAGCAGCCAAGAATTAGGGGGTTTGGGGGAAAAACTGTTTTTT

v_call: TRBV27
j_call: TRBJ1-2
d_call: -
clone_size: -
cdr3_aa: CASSKQGSHYGYTF
cdr3_nt: TGTGCCAGCAGCAAACAGGGATCTCACTATGGCTACACCTTC

v_call: TRBV6-6
j_call: TRBJ1-2
d_call: -
clone_size: -
cdr3_aa: CASSYFGPSYGYTF
cdr3_nt: TGTGCCAGCAGTTATTTCGGTCCGAGCTATGGCTACACCTTC

v_call: TRBV10-1
j_call: TRBJ2-3
d_call: -
clone_size: -
cdr3_aa: CASSQMAGADTQYF
cdr3_nt: TGCGCCAGCAGCCAAATGGCAGGCGCGGATACGCAGTATTTT

v_call: TRBV18
j_call: TRBJ2-7
d_call: -
clone_size: once
cdr3_aa: CASSPGGGLEQYF
cdr3_nt: TGTGCCAGCTCACCTGGGGGGGGGCTCGAGCAGTACTTC

v_call: TRBV19
j_call: TRBJ2-1
d_call: TRBD2
clone_size: -
cdr3_aa: CASKPLSGRGVNEQFF
cdr3_nt: TGTGCCAGTAAACCCCTTAGCGGGAGGGGTGTCAATGAGCAGTTCTTC

v_call: TRBV20-1
j_call: TRBJ2-7
d_call: -
clone_size: few
cdr3_aa: CSARENYEQYF
cdr3_nt: TGCAGTGCTAGAGAAAACTACGAGCAGTACTTC

v_call: TRBV11-2
j_call: TRBJ2-5
d_call: TRBD1
clone_size: -
cdr3_aa: CASSLGPTTGIETQYF
cdr3_nt: TGTGCCAGCAGCCTAGGGCCAACGACAGGGATTGAGACCCAGTACTTC

v_call: TRBV5-1
j_call: TRBJ2-1
d_call: TRBD2
clone_size: -
cdr3_aa: CASSSGTSGREQFF
cdr3_nt: TGCGCCAGCAGCTCTGGGACTAGCGGACGTGAGCAGTTCTTC

v_call: TRBV3-1/TRBV3-2
j_call: TRBJ2-5
d_call: TRBD2
clone_size: -
cdr3_aa: CASSPWTSVGETQYF
cdr3_nt: TGTGCCAGCAGCCCGTGGACTAGCGTGGGGGAGACCCAGTACTTC

v_call: TRBV2
j_call: TRBJ1-2
d_call: TRBD1
clone_size: few
cdr3_aa: CASSKDRTGNYGYTF
cdr3_nt: TGTGCCAGCAGCAAAGATAGGACAGGGAACTATGGCTACACCTTC

v_call: TRBV28
j_call: TRBJ2-7
d_call: TRBD1
clone_size: -
cdr3_aa: CASSTHRDRLRGEQYF
cdr3_nt: TGTGCCAGCAGTACCCACCGGGACAGGCTTAGGGGCGAGCAGTACTTC

v_call: TRBV10-2
j_call: TRBJ1-6
d_call: -
clone_size: -
cdr3_aa: CASRQPGYNSPLHF
cdr3_nt: TGCGCCAGCAGGCAGCCAGGGTACAATTCACCCCTCCACTTT

v_call: TRBV5-6
j_call: TRBJ2-3
d_call: -
clone_size: -
cdr3_aa: CASSSGLSRDTQYF
cdr3_nt: TGTGCCAGCAGCTCGGGATTATCACGGGATACGCAGTATTTT

v_call: TRBV25-1
j_call: TRBJ2-7
d_call: -
clone_size: -
cdr3_aa: CASRGGSYEQYF
cdr3_nt: TGTGCCAGCCGTGGGGGTTCCTACGAGCAGTACTTC

v_call: TRBV28
j_call: TRBJ2-5
d_call: TRBD1
clone_size: -
cdr3_aa: CASRTGGKETQYF
cdr3_nt: TGTGCCAGCAGGACAGGGGGCAAGGAGACCCAGTACTTC

v_call: TRBV6-5
j_call: TRBJ2-2
d_call: -
clone_size: -
cdr3_aa: CASSRGTSTGELFF
cdr3_nt: TGTGCCAGCAGTCGGGGGACAAGCACCGGGGAGCTGTTTTTT

v_call: TRBV5-4
j_call: TRBJ2-1
d_call: -
clone_size: -
cdr3_aa: CASSPLGGGYSSYNEQFF
cdr3_nt: TGTGCCAGCAGCCCGCTCGGTGGGGGCTACAGCTCCTACAATGAGCAGTTCTTC

v_call: TRBV9
j_call: TRBJ1-1
d_call: -
clone_size: -
cdr3_aa: CASSVGGVNTEAFF
cdr3_nt: TGTGCCAGCAGCGTAGGGGGCGTAAACACTGAAGCTTTCTTT

v_call: TRBV6-2/TRBV6-3
j_call: TRBJ2-3
d_call: TRBD2
clone_size: -
cdr3_aa: CASSYSAGADTQYF
cdr3_nt: TGTGCCAGCAGTTACTCAGCGGGAGCAGATACGCAGTATTTT

v_call: TRBV4-2
j_call: TRBJ2-3
d_call: TRBD2
clone_size: -
cdr3_aa: CASSSRTSGSWIPAGDTQYF
cdr3_nt: TGTGCCAGCAGCTCCCGGACTAGCGGGAGCTGGATCCCGGCTGGAGATACGCAGTATTTT

v_call: TRBV28
j_call: TRBJ1-2
d_call: -
clone_size: -
cdr3_aa: CASRPEFFGDGYTF
cdr3_nt: TGTGCCAGCAGGCCCGAGTTTTTCGGGGATGGCTACACCTTC

v_call: TRBV3-1/TRBV3-2
j_call: TRBJ2-3
d_call: -
clone_size: -
cdr3_aa: CASSQGKEGITDTQYF
cdr3_nt: TGTGCCAGCAGCCAAGGGAAGGAGGGGATCACAGATACGCAGTATTTT

v_call: TRBV15
j_call: TRBJ2-1
d_call: TRBD2
clone_size: once
cdr3_aa: CATSRSRGAGGYEQFF
cdr3_nt: TGTGCCACCAGCAGATCCCGAGGGGCGGGAGGGTATGAGCAGTTCTTC

v_call: TRBV6-1
j_call: TRBJ1-5
d_call: -
clone_size: -
cdr3_aa: CASSEAQGTNQPQHF
cdr3_nt: TGTGCCAGCAGTGAAGCGCAGGGTACCAATCAGCCCCAGCATTTT

v_call: TRBV7-9
j_call: TRBJ1-1
d_call: -
clone_size: -
cdr3_aa: CASSLGLSLQGSVFEAFF
cdr3_nt: TGTGCCAGCAGCTTAGGTTTGTCCTTACAGGGCTCGGTTTTTGAAGCTTTCTTT

v_call: TRBV27
j_call: TRBJ1-6
d_call: -
clone_size: -
cdr3_aa: CASSLQLLAPISPLHF
cdr3_nt: TGTGCCAGCAGTCTTCAACTTCTGGCCCCAATTTCACCCCTCCACTTT

v_call: TRBV7-2
j_call: TRBJ2-7
d_call: -
clone_size: few
cdr3_aa: CASSLAFGVSYEQYF
cdr3_nt: TGTGCCAGCAGCTTAGCGTTTGGCGTCTCCTACGAGCAGTACTTC